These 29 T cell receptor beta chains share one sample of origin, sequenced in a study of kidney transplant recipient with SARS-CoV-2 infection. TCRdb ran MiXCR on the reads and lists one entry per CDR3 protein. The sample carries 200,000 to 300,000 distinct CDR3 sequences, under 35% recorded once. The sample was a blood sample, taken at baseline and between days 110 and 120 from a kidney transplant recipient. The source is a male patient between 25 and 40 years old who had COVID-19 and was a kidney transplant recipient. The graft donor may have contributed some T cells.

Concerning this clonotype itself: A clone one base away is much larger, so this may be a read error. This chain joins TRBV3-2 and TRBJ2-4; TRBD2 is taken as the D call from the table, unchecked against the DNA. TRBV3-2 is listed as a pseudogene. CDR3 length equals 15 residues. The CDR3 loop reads CASSHATRLAYGQYF. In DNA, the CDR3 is TGTGCCAGCAGCCATGCTACTAGGTTGGCCTACGGGCAGTACTTC.

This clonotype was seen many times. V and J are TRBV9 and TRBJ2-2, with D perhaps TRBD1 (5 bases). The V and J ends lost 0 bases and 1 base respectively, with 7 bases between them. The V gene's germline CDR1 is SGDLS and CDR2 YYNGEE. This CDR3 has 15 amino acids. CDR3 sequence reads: CASSVGGQNTGELFF. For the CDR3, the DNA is TGTGCCAGCAGCGTAGGAGGACAGAACACCGGGGAGCTGTTTTTT. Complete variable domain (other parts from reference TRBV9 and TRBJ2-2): DSGVTQTPKHLITATGQRVTLRCSPRSGDLSVYWYQQSLDQGLQFLIQYYNGEERAKGNILERFSAQQFPDLHSELNLSSLELGDSALYFCASSVGGQNTGELFFGEGSRLTVL.

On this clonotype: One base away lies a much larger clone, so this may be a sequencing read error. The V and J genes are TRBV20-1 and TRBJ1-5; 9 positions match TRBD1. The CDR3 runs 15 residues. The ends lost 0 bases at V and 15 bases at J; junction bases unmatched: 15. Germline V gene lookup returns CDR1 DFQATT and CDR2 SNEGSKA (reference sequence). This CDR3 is CSARDAGQGAGARHF. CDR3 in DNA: TGCAGTGCTAGAGACGCGGGACAGGGTGCAGGGGCCCGGCATTTT.

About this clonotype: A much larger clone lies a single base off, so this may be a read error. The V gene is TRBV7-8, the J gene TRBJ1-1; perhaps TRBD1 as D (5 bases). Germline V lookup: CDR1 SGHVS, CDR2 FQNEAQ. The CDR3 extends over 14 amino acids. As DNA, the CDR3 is TGTGCCAGCAGCTTCCTGAAGGGGATGGGTGAAGTTTTCTTT. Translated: CASSFLKGMGEVFF.

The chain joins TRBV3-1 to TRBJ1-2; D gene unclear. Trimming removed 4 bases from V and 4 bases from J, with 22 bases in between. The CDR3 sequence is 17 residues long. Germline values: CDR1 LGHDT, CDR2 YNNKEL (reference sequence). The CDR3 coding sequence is TGTGCCAGCAGCCCGGTTCTCACCCTTCGAAAGACCTATGGCTACACCTTC. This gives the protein CASSPVLTLRKTYGYTF.

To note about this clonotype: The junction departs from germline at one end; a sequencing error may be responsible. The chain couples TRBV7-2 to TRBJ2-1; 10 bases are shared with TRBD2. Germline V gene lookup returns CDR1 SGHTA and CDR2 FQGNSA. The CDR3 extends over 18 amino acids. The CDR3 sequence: CASSLRGGTSVSINERFF. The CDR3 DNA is TGTGCCAGCAGTCTGCGGGGGGGGACTAGCGTCTCGATCAATGAGCGGTTCTTC.

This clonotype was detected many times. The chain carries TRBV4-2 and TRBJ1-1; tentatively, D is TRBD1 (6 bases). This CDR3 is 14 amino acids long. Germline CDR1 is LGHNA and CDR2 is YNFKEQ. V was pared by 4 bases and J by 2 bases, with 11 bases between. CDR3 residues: CASSLPTGNTEAFF. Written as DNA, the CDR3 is TGTGCCAGCAGCCTTCCGACAGGCAACACTGAAGCTTTCTTT.

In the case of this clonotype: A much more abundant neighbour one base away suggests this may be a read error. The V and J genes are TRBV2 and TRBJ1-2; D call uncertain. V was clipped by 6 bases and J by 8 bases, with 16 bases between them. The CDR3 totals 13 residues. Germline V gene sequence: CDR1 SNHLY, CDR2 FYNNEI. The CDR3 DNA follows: TGTGCCAGCAGCACCCTAGGGTTGGGCGGCTACACCTTC. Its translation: CASSTLGLGGYTF.

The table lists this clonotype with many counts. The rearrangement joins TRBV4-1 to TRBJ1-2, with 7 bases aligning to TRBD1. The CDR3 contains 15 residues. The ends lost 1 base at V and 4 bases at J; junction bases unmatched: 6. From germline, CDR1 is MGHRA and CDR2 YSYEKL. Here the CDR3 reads CASSQGSGTVYGYTF. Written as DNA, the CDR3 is TGCGCCAGCAGCCAAGGGTCCGGGACAGTCTATGGCTACACCTTC.

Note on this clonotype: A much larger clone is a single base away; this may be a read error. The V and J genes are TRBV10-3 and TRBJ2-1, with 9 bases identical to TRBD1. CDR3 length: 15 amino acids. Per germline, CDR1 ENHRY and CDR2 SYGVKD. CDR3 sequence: CAVSELDRGYNEQFF. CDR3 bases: TGTGCCGTCAGTGAGCTGGACAGGGGTTACAATGAGCAGTTCTTC.

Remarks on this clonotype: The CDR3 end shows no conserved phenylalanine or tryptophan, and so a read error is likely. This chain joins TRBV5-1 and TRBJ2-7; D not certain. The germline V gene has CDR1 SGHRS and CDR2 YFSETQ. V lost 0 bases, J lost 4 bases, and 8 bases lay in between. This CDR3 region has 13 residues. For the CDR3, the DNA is TGCGCCAGCAGCTTGGACCAAGGTTACGAGCAGTACCTC. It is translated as CASSLDQGYEQYL.

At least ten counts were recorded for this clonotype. The CDR3 DNA reads as TGTGCCAGCACCCCTCGGTTAGGCGAAAAACTGTTTTTT. It encodes CASTPRLGEKLFF. The chain employs TRBV27 and TRBJ1-4; the D is unclear. Per germline, CDR1 MNHEY and CDR2 SMNVEV (reference sequence). The CDR3 is 13 residues long. Trimming stripped 7 bases from V and 8 bases from J, with 14 bases between.

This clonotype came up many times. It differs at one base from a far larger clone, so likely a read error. CDR3 in DNA: TGTGCCAGCAGCTCGGGACAGAGCTACGAGCAGTACTTC. Its protein is CASSSGQSYEQYF. The chain links TRBV6-5 to TRBJ2-7; 7 bases line up with TRBD1. Germline CDR1 is MNHEY and CDR2 is SVGAGI. The ends lost 6 bases at V and 3 bases at J; junction bases unmatched: 5. The CDR3 has 13 residues.

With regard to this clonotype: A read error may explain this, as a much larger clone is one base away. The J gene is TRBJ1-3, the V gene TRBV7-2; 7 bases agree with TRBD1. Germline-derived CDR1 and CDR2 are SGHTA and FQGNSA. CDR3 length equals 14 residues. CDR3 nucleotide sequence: TGTGCCAGCAGCCCAGACAGGGCTGGAACCACCATATATTTT. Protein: CASSPDRAGTTIYF.

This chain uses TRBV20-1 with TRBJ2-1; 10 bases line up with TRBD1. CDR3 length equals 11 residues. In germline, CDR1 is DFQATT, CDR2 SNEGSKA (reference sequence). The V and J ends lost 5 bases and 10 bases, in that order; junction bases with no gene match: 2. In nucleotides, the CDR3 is TGCAGTGCTGGGGACAGGGGCGAGCAGTTCTTC. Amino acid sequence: CSAGDRGEQFF.

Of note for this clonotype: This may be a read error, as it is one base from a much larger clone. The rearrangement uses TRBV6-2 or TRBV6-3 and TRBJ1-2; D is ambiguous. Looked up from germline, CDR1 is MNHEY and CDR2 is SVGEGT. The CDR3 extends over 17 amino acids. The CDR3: CASSNWNCIGKTYGYIF. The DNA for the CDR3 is TGTGCCAGCAGTAATTGGAACTGCATCGGAAAGACCTATGGCTACATCTTC.

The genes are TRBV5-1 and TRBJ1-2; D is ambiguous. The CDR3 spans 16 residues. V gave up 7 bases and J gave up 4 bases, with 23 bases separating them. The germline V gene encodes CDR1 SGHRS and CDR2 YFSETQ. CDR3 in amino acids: CASPSESVRKTYGYTF. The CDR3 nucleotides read TGCGCCAGCCCTTCGGAATCGGTTCGAAAGACCTATGGCTACACCTTC.

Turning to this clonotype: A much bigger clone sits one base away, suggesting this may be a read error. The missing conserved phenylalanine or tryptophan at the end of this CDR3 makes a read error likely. CDR3 protein: CASSPGTGQSSSYNEQFS. The DNA of the CDR3 is TGTGCCAGCAGCCCCGGGACAGGCCAAAGTAGCTCCTACAATGAGCAGTTCTCC. This chain uses TRBV3-1 with TRBJ2-1; 8 bases fit TRBD1. The CDR3 consists of 18 residues. Germline trimming cut 4 bases from V and 0 bases from J; bases unmatched to any gene: 11. Germline V lookup: CDR1 LGHDT, CDR2 YNNKEL (reference sequence).

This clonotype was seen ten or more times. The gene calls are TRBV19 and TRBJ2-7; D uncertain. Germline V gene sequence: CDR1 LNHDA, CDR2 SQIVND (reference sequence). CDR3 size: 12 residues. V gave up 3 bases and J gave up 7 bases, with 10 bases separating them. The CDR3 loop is CASSMNKGEQYF. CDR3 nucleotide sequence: TGTGCCAGTAGTATGAATAAAGGGGAGCAGTACTTC.

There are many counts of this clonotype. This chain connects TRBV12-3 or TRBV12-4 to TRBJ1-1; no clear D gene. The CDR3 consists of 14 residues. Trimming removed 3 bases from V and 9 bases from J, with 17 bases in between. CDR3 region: CASSFGSFAPKAFF. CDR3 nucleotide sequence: TGTGCCAGCAGTTTTGGGTCATTCGCCCCTAAAGCTTTCTTT.

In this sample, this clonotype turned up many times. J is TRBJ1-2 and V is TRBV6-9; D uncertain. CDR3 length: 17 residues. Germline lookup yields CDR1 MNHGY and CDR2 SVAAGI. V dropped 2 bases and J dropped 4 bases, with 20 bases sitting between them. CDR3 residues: CASSYPWPYGKTYGYTF. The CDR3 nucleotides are TGTGCCAGCAGTTATCCTTGGCCTTACGGAAAGACCTATGGCTACACCTTC.

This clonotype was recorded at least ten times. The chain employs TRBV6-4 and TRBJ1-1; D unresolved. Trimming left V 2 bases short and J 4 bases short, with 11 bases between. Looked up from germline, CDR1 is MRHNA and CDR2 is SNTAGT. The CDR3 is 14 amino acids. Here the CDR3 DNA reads TGTGCCAGCAGTGACCATGGTGCCAGCACTGAAGCTTTCTTT. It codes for CASSDHGASTEAFF.

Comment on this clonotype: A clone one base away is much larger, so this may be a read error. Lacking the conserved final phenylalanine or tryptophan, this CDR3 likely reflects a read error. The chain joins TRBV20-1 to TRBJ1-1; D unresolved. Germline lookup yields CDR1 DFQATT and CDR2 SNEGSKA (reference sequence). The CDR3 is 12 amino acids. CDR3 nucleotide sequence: TGCAGACCGACCTCGGCGAACACTGAAGCTTTCCTT. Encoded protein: CRPTSANTEAFL.

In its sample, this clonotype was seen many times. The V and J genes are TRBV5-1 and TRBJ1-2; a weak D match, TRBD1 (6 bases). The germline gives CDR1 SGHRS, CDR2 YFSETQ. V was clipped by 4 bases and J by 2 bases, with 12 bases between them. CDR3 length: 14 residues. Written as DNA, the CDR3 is TGCGCCAGCAGCATCCGGGACACAAACTATGGCTACACCTTC. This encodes CASSIRDTNYGYTF.

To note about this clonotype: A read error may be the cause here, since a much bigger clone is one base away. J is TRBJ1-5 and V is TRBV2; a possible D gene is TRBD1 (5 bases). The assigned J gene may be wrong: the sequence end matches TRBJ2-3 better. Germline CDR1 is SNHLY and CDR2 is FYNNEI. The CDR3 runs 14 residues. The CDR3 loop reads CASRGRVFNQPQYF. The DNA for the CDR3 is TGTGCCAGCAGGGGCAGGGTTTTCAATCAGCCCCAGTATTTT.

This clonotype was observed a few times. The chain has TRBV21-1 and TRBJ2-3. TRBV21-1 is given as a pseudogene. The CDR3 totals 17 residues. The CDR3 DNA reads TGTGCCAGCAGTCTCAAGGTAGCTACAGTCATGCAAGATACGCAGTATTTT. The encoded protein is CASSLKVATVMQDTQYF.

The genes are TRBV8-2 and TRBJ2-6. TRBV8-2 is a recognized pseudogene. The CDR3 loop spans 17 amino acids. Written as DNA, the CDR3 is TGTGGCACGAAACTAAGGATAACACAAAGTCGGGCCAACGTCCTGACTTTC. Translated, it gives CGTKLRITQSRANVLTF.

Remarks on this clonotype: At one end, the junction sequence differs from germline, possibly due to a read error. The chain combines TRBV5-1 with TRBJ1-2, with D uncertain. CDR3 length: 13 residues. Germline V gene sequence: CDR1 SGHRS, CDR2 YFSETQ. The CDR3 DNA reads TGCGCCAACAGCTTGGTTGGTCTCTCCGGCTACACCTTC. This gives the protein CANSLVGLSGYTF.

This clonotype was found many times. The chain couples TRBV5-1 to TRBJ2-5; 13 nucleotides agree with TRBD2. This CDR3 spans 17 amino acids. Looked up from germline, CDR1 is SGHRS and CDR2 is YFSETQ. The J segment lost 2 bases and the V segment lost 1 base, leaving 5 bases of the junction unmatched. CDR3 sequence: CASSLNRGLAGQETQYF. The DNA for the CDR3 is TGCGCCAGCAGCTTGAATAGGGGACTAGCGGGACAAGAGACCCAGTACTTC.